This is a list of T cell receptor beta chains from one sample in a study of cytomegalovirus exposure and HLA in healthy donors. The assay was immunoSEQ multiplex PCR, and TCRdb's table has in-frame clones only and misses some. The data hold about 200,000 clones, with 85% observed a single time. The sample was PBMCs. These receptors were obtained from a woman between 45 and 65 years old in good health and CMV-seronegative. CDR3s include the opening cysteine and the closing phenylalanine or tryptophan. Each record gives: D gene, clone size, V gene, J gene, CDR3 DNA, CDR3 protein. D genes are given only for firm matches. The size field is filled for only some rows; it gives once, few, many or a size class.

d_call: TRBD1
clone_size: few
v_call: TRBV11-2
j_call: TRBJ1-1
cdr3_nt: TGTGCCAGCAGCTGGGACAGAACTATGAACACTGAAGCTTTCTTT
cdr3_aa: CASSWDRTMNTEAFF

d_call: NA
clone_size: NA
v_call: TRBV30
j_call: TRBJ1-5
cdr3_nt: TGTGCCTGGAGTGTACGGGTTAATCAGCCCCAGCATTTT
cdr3_aa: CAWSVRVNQPQHF

d_call: TRBD2
clone_size: NA
v_call: TRBV19
j_call: TRBJ2-3
cdr3_nt: TGTGCCAGTACCTCTCGGGCGGGAGCAGATACGCAGTATTTT
cdr3_aa: CASTSRAGADTQYF

d_call: TRBD1
clone_size: NA
v_call: TRBV25-1
j_call: TRBJ1-2
cdr3_nt: TGTGCCAGCAGTGAAGCGGGACAGGGCGACTATGGCTACACCTTC
cdr3_aa: CASSEAGQGDYGYTF

d_call: NA
clone_size: NA
v_call: TRBV11-2
j_call: TRBJ1-2
cdr3_nt: TGTGCCAGCAGCTCAAGCCCCCCTAACTATGGCTACACCTTC
cdr3_aa: CASSSSPPNYGYTF

d_call: NA
clone_size: NA
v_call: TRBV19
j_call: TRBJ2-7
cdr3_nt: TGTGCCAGTAGTATAGGCCGGGGTTACGAGCAGTACTTC
cdr3_aa: CASSIGRGYEQYF

d_call: NA
clone_size: NA
v_call: TRBV18
j_call: TRBJ1-5
cdr3_nt: TGTGCCAGCTCACCTGAAAGCGGGGTATATAGCAATCAGCCCCAGCATTTT
cdr3_aa: CASSPESGVYSNQPQHF

d_call: NA
clone_size: NA
v_call: TRBV6-1
j_call: TRBJ1-1
cdr3_nt: TGTGCCAGCACCCCGTGGCAGGGCCTGAACACTGAAGCTTTCTTT
cdr3_aa: CASTPWQGLNTEAFF

d_call: NA
clone_size: NA
v_call: TRBV7-9
j_call: TRBJ1-2
cdr3_nt: TGTGCCAGCAGCTTGGAGACCCCCTTCTATGGCTACACCTTC
cdr3_aa: CASSLETPFYGYTF

d_call: NA
clone_size: NA
v_call: TRBV27
j_call: TRBJ2-7
cdr3_nt: TGTGCCAGCAACCCTCCCGCCCGGGAGATGTTCAGCTACGAGCAGTACTTC
cdr3_aa: CASNPPAREMFSYEQYF

d_call: TRBD1
clone_size: NA
v_call: TRBV6-1
j_call: TRBJ2-7
cdr3_nt: TGTGCCAGCAGTGAAAGACAGGGTGCGCACGAGCAGTACTTC
cdr3_aa: CASSERQGAHEQYF

d_call: NA
clone_size: NA
v_call: TRBV18
j_call: TRBJ1-5
cdr3_nt: TGTGCCAGCTCACCCCTACCGCCGGGACAAAATCAGCCCCAGCATTTT
cdr3_aa: CASSPLPPGQNQPQHF

d_call: NA
clone_size: NA
v_call: TRBV5-8
j_call: TRBJ1-2
cdr3_nt: TGTGCCAGCAGCCCTATCAGGGAAGGAAGGCAGTTGGGCTACACCTTC
cdr3_aa: CASSPIREGRQLGYTF

d_call: TRBD2
clone_size: NA
v_call: TRBV6-6
j_call: TRBJ2-1
cdr3_nt: TGTGCCGTAGGATTAGCGGGAGGTACATACAATGAGCAGTTCTTC
cdr3_aa: CAVGLAGGTYNEQFF

d_call: NA
clone_size: once
v_call: TRBV2
j_call: TRBJ2-1
cdr3_nt: TGTGCCAGCAGGGAACAGGGTACCCTTTCCTACAATGAGCAGTTCTTC
cdr3_aa: CASREQGTLSYNEQFF

d_call: NA
clone_size: few
v_call: TRBV6-1
j_call: TRBJ2-3
cdr3_nt: TGTGCCAGCAGCCAACAGTTCACTAGCACAGATACGCAGTATTTT
cdr3_aa: CASSQQFTSTDTQYF

d_call: NA
clone_size: NA
v_call: TRBV6-5
j_call: TRBJ2-2
cdr3_nt: TGTGCCAGCAGCACGGACAGAGCCACCGGGGAGCTGTTTTTT
cdr3_aa: CASSTDRATGELFF

d_call: NA
clone_size: NA
v_call: TRBV30
j_call: TRBJ2-7
cdr3_nt: TGTGCCTGGAGTGTATCGGGCAGAGGGCGCCGGGAGCAGTACTTC
cdr3_aa: CAWSVSGRGRREQYF

d_call: NA
clone_size: NA
v_call: TRBV27
j_call: TRBJ1-5
cdr3_nt: TGTGCCAGCAGTTTGGGGGGTCAAGGTCCCCAGCATTTT
cdr3_aa: CASSLGGQGPQHF

d_call: TRBD2
clone_size: NA
v_call: TRBV10-1
j_call: TRBJ2-1
cdr3_nt: TGCGCCAGCAGTGACTTACTAGCGGGAGAGGACAATGAGCAGTTCTTC
cdr3_aa: CASSDLLAGEDNEQFF

d_call: NA
clone_size: NA
v_call: TRBV18
j_call: TRBJ1-1
cdr3_nt: TGTGCCAGCTCACCATTGGCGGGTGAAGCTTTCTTT
cdr3_aa: CASSPLAGEAFF

d_call: NA
clone_size: NA
v_call: TRBV14
j_call: TRBJ2-7
cdr3_nt: TGTGCCAGCAGCCAAGATCTTCGTAGGGGAAACCACGAGCAGTACTTC
cdr3_aa: CASSQDLRRGNHEQYF

d_call: NA
clone_size: once
v_call: TRBV28
j_call: TRBJ2-7
cdr3_nt: TGTGCCAGCAGTAGACAGGGGGCTTTCTCCCCTAGCGGGACCAACTCCTACGAGCAGTACTTC
cdr3_aa: CASSRQGAFSPSGTNSYEQYF

d_call: NA
clone_size: NA
v_call: TRBV2
j_call: TRBJ1-5
cdr3_nt: TGTGCCAGCAGTGAAAACGCCGGGGGCAATCAGCCCCAGCATTTT
cdr3_aa: CASSENAGGNQPQHF

d_call: TRBD1
clone_size: NA
v_call: TRBV7-2
j_call: TRBJ1-1
cdr3_nt: TGTGCCAGCAGCAACGACAGGGGCTCCACTGAAGCTTTCTTT
cdr3_aa: CASSNDRGSTEAFF

d_call: TRBD1
clone_size: NA
v_call: TRBV15
j_call: TRBJ2-1
cdr3_nt: TGTGCCACCAGCGGAGGTGAAGTGACAGGGAGCCATGAGCAGTTCTTC
cdr3_aa: CATSGGEVTGSHEQFF

d_call: NA
clone_size: NA
v_call: TRBV28
j_call: TRBJ2-7
cdr3_nt: TGTGCCAGCAGTTTACGGCAACCAGGGTCGGTCTACGAGCAGTACTTC
cdr3_aa: CASSLRQPGSVYEQYF

d_call: TRBD1
clone_size: NA
v_call: TRBV29-1
j_call: TRBJ2-7
cdr3_nt: TGCAGCGTTGGACAGGGAAGAGGCTACGAGCAGTACTTC
cdr3_aa: CSVGQGRGYEQYF

d_call: NA
clone_size: NA
v_call: TRBV28
j_call: TRBJ2-7
cdr3_nt: TGTGCCAGCAGTTTGAGGGTAGCAGCTGAGCAGTACTTC
cdr3_aa: CASSLRVAAEQYF

d_call: TRBD1
clone_size: NA
v_call: TRBV30
j_call: TRBJ1-2
cdr3_nt: TGTGCCTGGAGAGAACAGGGGGCACTCTATGGCTACACCTTC
cdr3_aa: CAWREQGALYGYTF

d_call: NA
clone_size: NA
v_call: TRBV18
j_call: TRBJ1-1
cdr3_nt: TGTGCCAGCTCACCACCACTACAGAACACTGAAGCTTTCTTT
cdr3_aa: CASSPPLQNTEAFF

d_call: TRBD2
clone_size: few
v_call: TRBV28
j_call: TRBJ2-7
cdr3_nt: TGTGCCAGCACACGAGCCCTACCTAGCGGGAATGACTACGAGCAGTACTTC
cdr3_aa: CASTRALPSGNDYEQYF

d_call: TRBD2
clone_size: NA
v_call: TRBV7-9
j_call: TRBJ2-3
cdr3_nt: TGTGCCAGCAGCCAGATGGAGGGAGGGGCAGATACGCAGTATTTT
cdr3_aa: CASSQMEGGADTQYF

d_call: NA
clone_size: NA
v_call: TRBV2
j_call: TRBJ2-7
cdr3_nt: TGTGCCAGCAGCCACCGGGGTAGCTCCTACAAGCAGTACTTC
cdr3_aa: CASSHRGSSYKQYF

d_call: NA
clone_size: NA
v_call: TRBV6-5
j_call: TRBJ2-1
cdr3_nt: TGTGCCAGCAGTTACTCGGGTGAGGGTGAGCAGTTCTTC
cdr3_aa: CASSYSGEGEQFF

d_call: NA
clone_size: few
v_call: TRBV14
j_call: TRBJ2-1
cdr3_nt: TGTGCCAGCAGCCAAGGGAGGAGGAATGAGCAGTTCTTC
cdr3_aa: CASSQGRRNEQFF

d_call: TRBD1
clone_size: NA
v_call: TRBV25-1
j_call: TRBJ2-1
cdr3_nt: TGTGCCAGCAGTGAAAGGAGACAGGGGTCATACTCCTACAATGAGCAGTTCTTC
cdr3_aa: CASSERRQGSYSYNEQFF

d_call: TRBD2
clone_size: NA
v_call: TRBV11-3
j_call: TRBJ2-2
cdr3_nt: TGTGCCAGCAGCTCTTCCTTAGCGGGAGGGCCAGGCGGGGAGCTGTTTTTT
cdr3_aa: CASSSSLAGGPGGELFF

d_call: NA
clone_size: few
v_call: TRBV14
j_call: TRBJ1-2
cdr3_nt: TGTGCCAGCAGCCAAGATCACACTAACTATGGCTACACCTTC
cdr3_aa: CASSQDHTNYGYTF

d_call: TRBD2
clone_size: NA
v_call: TRBV19
j_call: TRBJ2-7
cdr3_nt: TGTGCCAGTAGTTCTCGGACTAGCGGGATGTCCTACGAGCAGTACTTC
cdr3_aa: CASSSRTSGMSYEQYF

d_call: TRBD2
clone_size: NA
v_call: TRBV28
j_call: TRBJ2-7
cdr3_nt: TGTGCCAGCACCCCCAGCCTCCTAGCGGGAATTAAGTCGGACGAGCAGTACTTC
cdr3_aa: CASTPSLLAGIKSDEQYF

d_call: TRBD1
clone_size: NA
v_call: TRBV29-1
j_call: TRBJ1-1
cdr3_nt: TGCAGCGCACGTTCCTCAGGGGGCGAGGAAGCTTTCTTT
cdr3_aa: CSARSSGGEEAFF

d_call: TRBD2
clone_size: NA
v_call: TRBV7-7
j_call: TRBJ2-3
cdr3_nt: TGTGCCAGCAGCCCGTCAGGACTAGCGGGACGCACAGATACGCAGTATTTT
cdr3_aa: CASSPSGLAGRTDTQYF

d_call: NA
clone_size: NA
v_call: TRBV2
j_call: TRBJ2-5
cdr3_nt: TGTGCCAGCAGAGCCAGGGGTGTTGGAGAGACCCAGTACTTC
cdr3_aa: CASRARGVGETQYF

d_call: NA
clone_size: NA
v_call: TRBV5-4
j_call: TRBJ1-1
cdr3_nt: TGTGCCAGCAGCTTGTCCCGGAACACTGAAGCTTTCTTT
cdr3_aa: CASSLSRNTEAFF

d_call: NA
clone_size: NA
v_call: TRBV7-9
j_call: TRBJ2-7
cdr3_nt: TGTTCCAGCGGGCTCACAGTGGAGCAGTACTTC
cdr3_aa: CSSGLTVEQYF

d_call: TRBD2
clone_size: NA
v_call: TRBV18
j_call: TRBJ2-7
cdr3_nt: TGTGCCAGCTCACCAGCCCCGGGACTAGCGGGAATTGGGCAGTACTTC
cdr3_aa: CASSPAPGLAGIGQYF

d_call: NA
clone_size: NA
v_call: TRBV7-9
j_call: TRBJ2-1
cdr3_nt: TGTGCCGCCCGCGGTAGCTACAATGAGCAGTTCTTC
cdr3_aa: CAARGSYNEQFF

d_call: NA
clone_size: NA
v_call: TRBV7-9
j_call: TRBJ1-1
cdr3_nt: TGTGCCAGCAGCAGAGGCGGGGGGTACACTGAAGCTTTCTTT
cdr3_aa: CASSRGGGYTEAFF